This T cell receptor (beta chain) was obtained from a study of blood T cells in healthy people across ages. A second PCR of roughly 7 to 11 cycles used a sample-barcoded 5' primer and a J-beta primer mix. TCRdb redid the calling of the 5' RACE reads with MiXCR, one entry per CDR3 protein. The repertoire consists of some 880,000 distinct CDR3 sequences, with 35% to 40% occurring once and the leading ten covering about an eighth. The TCR originated in a man between 18 and 29 years old in good health. The source material was blood.

CDR3 sequence: CSARNADRGAGNTIYF. The CDR3 DNA follows: TGCAGTGCTAGGAATGCGGACAGGGGAGCTGGAAACACCATATATTTT. The chain carries TRBV20-1 and TRBJ1-3, with 9 bases that match TRBD1. The CDR3 runs to 16 residues. Losses at the gene ends were 3 bases for V and 2 bases for J; bases not matched to a gene: 8. From germline, CDR1 is DFQATT and CDR2 SNEGSKA (reference sequence).